This is a list of T cell receptor beta chains from one sample in a study of control samples from healthy donors and cancer patients. Repertoires were generated with immunoSEQ multiplex PCR, while TCRdb's copy carries only in-frame clones and drops some. The table includes around 140,000 clones, 80% to 95% detected once. The sample comprised blood. These receptors originate from a man between 18 and 35 years old in good health. Both conserved end residues are part of each CDR3. D genes are given only for firm matches. Only part of the rows carry a size: once, few, many, or a class if the clone is expanded.

v_gene,d_gene,abundance,j_gene,CDR3nt,CDR3aa
TRBV11-1,TRBD1,NA,TRBJ2-7,TGTGCCAGCAGCCCCGGGACAGGGTGGACCTACGAGCAGTACTTC,CASSPGTGWTYEQYF
TRBV30,NA,NA,TRBJ1-1,TGTGCCTGGAGTGACGTAAACACTGAAGCTTTCTTT,CAWSDVNTEAFF
TRBV3-1/TRBV3-2,NA,NA,TRBJ1-2,TGTGCCAGCAGCCAAGATCTTAGGGGTCGGGTTGCCTATGGCTACACCTTC,CASSQDLRGRVAYGYTF
TRBV13,NA,NA,TRBJ2-2,TGTGCCAGCAGCTTGCCCCCGGTGGCCGGGGAGCTGTTTTTT,CASSLPPVAGELFF
TRBV2,NA,NA,TRBJ2-1,TGTGCCAGCAGAGGACCACCGGGGTACAATGAGCAGTTCTTC,CASRGPPGYNEQFF
TRBV7-2,NA,NA,TRBJ2-3,TGTGCCAGCAGCTTAGGGGACATTTTGATAGATACGCAGTATTTT,CASSLGDILIDTQYF
TRBV25-1,NA,NA,TRBJ1-2,TGTGCCAGCAGTGACGTCAGCTTCTATGGCTACACCTTC,CASSDVSFYGYTF
TRBV10-3,NA,NA,TRBJ1-3,TGTGCCATCAGTGAACAGGTAGCCTCTGGAAACACCATATATTTT,CAISEQVASGNTIYF
TRBV7-9,TRBD1,few,TRBJ1-6,TGTGCCAGCAGCTTACAGGGGGGTTCACCCCTCCACTTT,CASSLQGGSPLHF
TRBV14,NA,NA,TRBJ2-7,TGTGCCAGCAGCCAAGCCCGTCTAGGGGGGGGCCCCAGCTCCTACGAGCAGTACTTC,CASSQARLGGGPSSYEQYF
TRBV23-1,TRBD2,NA,TRBJ2-7,TGCGCCAGCAGTCAGAACCCGGGACTAGCCCAAGTCGAGCAGTACTTC,CASSQNPGLAQVEQYF
TRBV19,NA,NA,TRBJ2-7,TGTGCCAGTAGTATAGGAGAGGACGAGCAGTACTTC,CASSIGEDEQYF
TRBV3-1/TRBV3-2,TRBD2,NA,TRBJ2-3,TGTGCCAGCAGCCAACTCCCAGCGGGGAGCACAGATACGCAGTATTTT,CASSQLPAGSTDTQYF
TRBV11-2,TRBD2,NA,TRBJ2-1,TGTGCCAGCAGCACTATCAAGGGACTAGCGGGCGATGAGCAGTTCTTC,CASSTIKGLAGDEQFF
TRBV7-9,NA,NA,TRBJ1-6,TGTGCCAGCAGCTTCGGCCGTGCGGAGTCACCCCTCCACTTT,CASSFGRAESPLHF
TRBV28,TRBD1,NA,TRBJ2-3,TGTGCCAGCAGCTCTAGGACAGGGGGCCAATTTGATACGCAGTATTTT,CASSSRTGGQFDTQYF
TRBV21-1,NA,NA,TRBJ1-1,TGTGCCAGCAGCATAGGGACAGGGGGCGATTTAAGAACTGAAGCTTTCTTT,CASSIGTGGDLRTEAFF
TRBV5-6,NA,once,TRBJ2-3,TGTGCCAGCAGCTTTTACAACCGGGTAGATACGCAGTATTTT,CASSFYNRVDTQYF
TRBV9,NA,NA,TRBJ2-7,TGTGCCAGCAGCACGACAGATATTGTGTACGAGCAGTACTTC,CASSTTDIVYEQYF
TRBV5-1,NA,NA,TRBJ1-2,TGCGCCAGCAGCTTGGGGACGGGGGGCTATGGCTACACCTTC,CASSLGTGGYGYTF
TRBV11-3,TRBD2,NA,TRBJ2-5,TGTGCCAGCAGCTTAATCGGCGGGGGGGTCCAAGAGACCCAGTACTTC,CASSLIGGGVQETQYF
TRBV11-2,NA,NA,TRBJ1-1,TGTGCCAGCACCCCAAGGGGGTACACTGAAGCTTTCTTT,CASTPRGYTEAFF
TRBV2,TRBD2,NA,TRBJ2-2,TGTGCCAGTGGGCTAGCGGGGGAGGGGACCGGGGAGCTGTTTTTT,CASGLAGEGTGELFF
TRBV4-1,NA,NA,TRBJ2-7,TGCGCCAGCAGCCAAGATGTAAGGTCCCCCTACGAGCAGTACTTC,CASSQDVRSPYEQYF
TRBV6-6,NA,NA,TRBJ2-3,TGTGCCAGCAGTTCGGCAGATACGCAGTATTTT,CASSSADTQYF
TRBV7-9,NA,NA,TRBJ1-2,TGTGCCAGCAGCTTCCGGGAGACCGTAGGGAGTGGCTACACCTTC,CASSFRETVGSGYTF
TRBV11-2,TRBD1,NA,TRBJ1-2,TGTGCCAGCAGCCGTGACAGGGTAAACTATGGCTACACCTTC,CASSRDRVNYGYTF
TRBV9,NA,NA,TRBJ2-1,TGTGCCAGCAGCCCAACCCCCGGGAATGAGCAGTTCTTC,CASSPTPGNEQFF
TRBV25-1,TRBD1,NA,TRBJ1-2,TGTGCCAGCAGTGGCCGGACAGGGGGCGGCCCCTATGGCTACACCTTC,CASSGRTGGGPYGYTF
TRBV25-1,NA,NA,TRBJ1-2,TGTGCCACCACTGATGTGGTTAAGGATGGCTACACCTTC,CATTDVVKDGYTF
TRBV9,TRBD2,NA,TRBJ2-3,TGTGCCAGCAGCGTAGGTCTAGCGGGGGGCTTGGGGACAGATACGCAGTATTTT,CASSVGLAGGLGTDTQYF
TRBV6-5,TRBD1,few,TRBJ1-1,TGTGCCAGCAATGGACAGGGTGGTGCTTTCTTT,CASNGQGGAFF
TRBV19,TRBD1,NA,TRBJ2-7,TGTGCCACCGGAGTCGCCGGGACAGACCCCTACGAGCAGTACTTC,CATGVAGTDPYEQYF
TRBV5-1,TRBD1,NA,TRBJ2-6,TGCGCCAGCAGCTTGGGACGACAGGGGGCTGGGGCCAACGTCCTGACTTTC,CASSLGRQGAGANVLTF
TRBV19,NA,NA,TRBJ1-1,TGTGCCAGTAGTAACGACCGATACACTGAAGCTTTCTTT,CASSNDRYTEAFF
TRBV6-6,NA,NA,TRBJ1-1,TGTGCCAGCTGGACCTCCGGGACAGAAGCTTTCTTT,CASWTSGTEAFF
TRBV6-5,NA,NA,TRBJ1-5,TGTGCCAGCAGTCAAAATTTATATAGCAATCAGCCCCAGCATTTT,CASSQNLYSNQPQHF
TRBV10-3,TRBD1,NA,TRBJ2-3,TGTGCCATCAGCGCAGGGGGCGGGCCAGATACGCAGTATTTT,CAISAGGGPDTQYF
TRBV4-2,TRBD1,NA,TRBJ2-7,TGTGCCAGCAGCCACCGGGACAGCGGCTCCTACGAGCAGTACTTC,CASSHRDSGSYEQYF
TRBV11-2,NA,NA,TRBJ2-3,TGTGCCAGCAGCGGGCGTGGGGGAGCACTAGATACGCAGTATTTT,CASSGRGGALDTQYF
TRBV7-9,NA,NA,TRBJ1-3,TGTGCCAGCAGCTTAAGGGGTGGAGGAAACACCATATATTTT,CASSLRGGGNTIYF
TRBV5-4,NA,NA,TRBJ1-3,TGTGCCAGCAGTTCCCCAAAGGCCGGAAACACCATATATTTT,CASSSPKAGNTIYF
TRBV4-2,TRBD2,NA,TRBJ2-1,TGTGCCAGCAGCCAAGGTAGCGGGGGGGCCTCCTACAATGAGCAGTTCTTC,CASSQGSGGASYNEQFF
TRBV6-5,TRBD1,NA,TRBJ1-1,TGTGCCAGCAGGGACAGGGGGAACACTGAAGCTTTCTTT,CASRDRGNTEAFF
TRBV13,NA,NA,TRBJ1-6,TGTGCCAGCAGCTCCGTCCAGGAACCGAATTCACCCCTCCACTTT,CASSSVQEPNSPLHF
TRBV9,TRBD2,NA,TRBJ2-3,TGTGCCAGCAGCAGTGTGCGTGGCGGGGGGCTCTTCACAGATACGCAGTATTTT,CASSSVRGGGLFTDTQYF
TRBV11-1,NA,NA,TRBJ2-1,TGTGCCAGCAGCTTGCGGGACTCAATCTACAATGAGCAGTTCTTC,CASSLRDSIYNEQFF
TRBV6-5,TRBD1,NA,TRBJ1-5,TGTGCCAGCAGAGGGACAGGTAGCAATCAGCCCCAGCATTTT,CASRGTGSNQPQHF
TRBV7-3,TRBD1,NA,TRBJ2-1,TGTGCCAGCAGCTCGGACAGGTACAATGAGCAGTTCTTC,CASSSDRYNEQFF
TRBV6-4,NA,NA,TRBJ2-7,TGTGCCAGCAGCAACGGAGTCCCTCACTACGAGCAGTACTTC,CASSNGVPHYEQYF
TRBV29-1,NA,NA,TRBJ2-3,TGCAGCGTGGAACCGCCAAACACAGATACGCAGTATTTT,CSVEPPNTDTQYF
TRBV11-2,NA,NA,TRBJ1-1,TGTGCCAGCAGCTTAGATCAGGACAGTTGGAACACTGAAGCTTTCTTT,CASSLDQDSWNTEAFF
TRBV7-3,NA,NA,TRBJ2-5,TGTGCCAGCAGCCTTTCAGGGCCCCAAGAGACCCAGTACTTC,CASSLSGPQETQYF
TRBV10-2,TRBD1,once,TRBJ2-6,TGCGCCAGCAGAAGGGGACAGGGGATCTCTGGGGCCAACGTCCTGACTTTC,CASRRGQGISGANVLTF
TRBV5-1,TRBD2,NA,TRBJ2-3,TGCGCCAGCAGCAACGGACTAGCGGGGACCACAGATACGCAGTATTTT,CASSNGLAGTTDTQYF
TRBV12-3/TRBV12-4,NA,NA,TRBJ1-5,TGTGCCAGCAGTTTAACGGGGGATCAGCCCCAGCATTTT,CASSLTGDQPQHF
TRBV27,NA,NA,TRBJ1-2,TGTGCCAGCAGTTTAGGACAGTCCTATGGCTACACCTTC,CASSLGQSYGYTF
TRBV5-1,TRBD1,NA,TRBJ1-1,TGCGCCAGCAGCTTGGCCCTGACAGGGGGCATCGCTGAAGCTTTCTTT,CASSLALTGGIAEAFF